These 16 T cell receptor beta chains originate from one sample sequenced in a study of regulatory T cells in long-lasting Graves disease. Time point given: persistent/refractory GD, antithyroid drugs over 5 years with positive TRAb. The TCR library was prepared using RNA isolated from PBMCs. In building TCR beta libraries, iRepertoire HTBI primers were used together with Arm-PCR of CDR3 regions. TCRdb ran MiXCR on the multiplex PCR reads and lists one entry per CDR3 protein. The sample lists 390,000 or so distinct CDR3 sequences, roughly 25% occurring once. Here the sequenced sample was peripheral blood mononuclear cells (PBMCs), taken when the disease was refractory, from a patient treated with antithyroid drugs. The receptors derive from a woman aged 40 to 50 with Graves disease.

This clonotype came up a few times. The J gene is TRBJ2-7, the V gene TRBV4-1, with a tentative D call TRBD2 (6 bases). V was trimmed by 3 bases and J by 5 bases, leaving 17 bases between them. Germline V gene sequence: CDR1 MGHRA, CDR2 YSYEKL. The CDR3 length is 15 residues. CDR3 in DNA: TGCGCCAGCAGCCACCCACTGGGGGGAAGGGACGAGCAGTACTTC. This encodes CASSHPLGGRDEQYF.

The chain couples TRBV19 to TRBJ2-2, with D possibly called TRBD1 or TRBD2 (7 bases each). From germline, CDR1 is LNHDA and CDR2 SQIVND (reference sequence). This CDR3 region has 16 residues. V lost 7 bases and J lost 1, with 16 bases in between. The CDR3 nucleotides read TGTGCCAGTACTGACAGGGACTATCAGAACACCGGGGAGCTGTTTTTT. Its protein is CASTDRDYQNTGELFF. The whole variable domain, filled in from reference TRBV19 and TRBJ2-2, reads DGGITQSPKYLFRKEGQNVTLSCEQNLNHDAMYWYRQDPGQGLRLIYYSQIVNDFQKGDIAEGYSVSREKKESFPLTVTSAQKNPTAFYLCASTDRDYQNTGELFFGEGSRLTVL.

The V gene is TRBV2, the J gene TRBJ2-4; D not resolved. The J call may be in error: the DNA end matches TRBJ2-3 better. There are 13 residues in the CDR3. The germline V gene encodes CDR1 SNHLY and CDR2 FYNNEI. The CDR3 bases are TGTGCCAGCACCCGGAACGCTGCGGATACGCAGTATTTT. Translating it yields CASTRNAADTQYF.

This clonotype was counted a few times. The CDR3, as DNA: TGCGCCAGCAGGGCGGGAGAGGAGACCCAGTACTTC. It yields the protein CASRAGEETQYF. This chain links TRBV5-1 with TRBJ2-5; 7 nucleotides line up with TRBD2. The CDR3 covers 12 residues. Germline lookup yields CDR1 SGHRS and CDR2 YFSETQ. Unmatched junction bases numbered 3, after V lost 5 bases and J lost 5 bases.

This clonotype was observed many times. The V call is TRBV27, the J call TRBJ1-1; weak D call: TRBD1 (5 bases). Germline V gene data show CDR1 as MNHEY and CDR2 as SMNVEV (reference sequence). This CDR3 contains 14 residues. V was pared by 7 bases and J by 4 bases, with 16 bases between. CDR3 loop: CASILTPGGTEAFF. DNA of the CDR3: TGTGCCAGCATTTTGACACCTGGGGGCACTGAAGCTTTCTTT.

This clonotype was observed a handful of times. CDR3 nucleotides: TGCAGTGCTAGAAGGCAGAGCAATCAGCCCCAGCATTTT. Translated, it gives CSARRQSNQPQHF. V gene TRBV20-1 combines with J gene TRBJ1-5; D is uncertain. The CDR3 has 13 amino acids. Looked up from germline, CDR1 is DFQATT and CDR2 is SNEGSKA (reference sequence). Trimming cost V 2 bases and J 1 base, with 6 bases left between them.

This clonotype was detected a few times. The chain has TRBV27 and TRBJ2-7, with D possibly being TRBD2 (6 bases). V was clipped by 6 bases and J by 3 bases, with 12 bases between them. Germline V lookup: CDR1 MNHEY, CDR2 SMNVEV (reference sequence). This CDR3 has 13 residues. CDR3 residues: CASRRGSGYEQYF. The CDR3 DNA reads as TGTGCCAGCAGGCGGGGATCCGGCTACGAGCAGTACTTC.

This clonotype turned up a few times. The V gene is TRBV5-1, the J gene TRBJ1-4; no reliable D call. The CDR3 has 15 amino acids. V was pared by 4 bases and J by 2 bases, with 12 bases between. Germline values: CDR1 SGHRS, CDR2 YFSETQ. CDR3: CASSPSRSTNEKLFF. In DNA, the CDR3 is TGCGCCAGCAGCCCCTCGAGGTCCACTAATGAAAAACTGTTTTTT.

This clonotype was found many times. The rearrangement uses TRBV28 and TRBJ2-7, with 9 bases matching TRBD1. CDR1 and CDR2 (germline): MDHEN, SYDVKM. The CDR3 totals 13 residues. V was clipped by 10 bases and J by 7 bases; unmatched bases: 11. The DNA for the CDR3 is TGTGCCACCCGCACCCGGGACAGGGATGAGCAGTACTTC. Protein sequence: CATRTRDRDEQYF.

Ten or more counts support this clonotype. The gene calls are TRBV28 and TRBJ2-6; weak D call: TRBD1 (6 bases). Germline V gene data show CDR1 as MDHEN and CDR2 as SYDVKM. V was pared by 6 bases and J by 10 bases, with 25 bases between. CDR3 length: 17 residues. The CDR3 is CASSKRLEYRALNVLTF. CDR3 coding DNA: TGTGCCAGCAGCAAACGGCTCGAGTACAGGGCCTTGAACGTCCTGACTTTC.

This sequence joins TRBV18 and TRBJ1-5; D gene unclear. V lost 4 bases and J 2 bases, leaving 9 bases between the germline ends. The CDR3 totals 14 residues. The germline CDR1 and CDR2 sequences are KGHSH and LQKENI. CDR3 DNA sequence: TGTGCCAGCTCACGGCTGGATGGCAATCAGCCCCAGCATTTT. Translated: CASSRLDGNQPQHF.

V usage is TRBV7-9 and J usage is TRBJ2-7; 9 bases are a match to TRBD1. This CDR3 spans 16 amino acids. Trimming cost V 4 bases and J 6 bases; bases outside gene matches: 13. Germline loops: CDR1 SEHNR, CDR2 FQNEAQ (reference sequence). Written as DNA, the CDR3 is TGTGCCAGCAGCTCGGCGGGACAGGGATTTTTTGGCGAGCAGTACTTC. Translation gives CASSSAGQGFFGEQYF.

This clonotype has a count of ten or more. The chain carries TRBV29-1 and TRBJ2-5; the D gene is possibly TRBD2 (6 bases). Germline CDR1 reads SQVTM; CDR2 reads ANQGSEA. The V end was cut by 8 bases, the J end by 2 bases, with 18 bases between. This CDR3 contains 14 residues. The CDR3 DNA sequence: TGCAGCTATAAGCGCGGGATCAGGCAAGAGACCCAGTACTTC. Translating gives CSYKRGIRQETQYF.

V gene TRBV29-1 combines with J gene TRBJ1-1, with 7 positions matching TRBD1. From germline, CDR1 is SQVTM and CDR2 ANQGSEA. The CDR3 sequence is 16 residues long. V lost 1 base, J lost 9 bases, and 17 bases stayed unmatched. The CDR3 sequence is CSVEGWQGVAGEKAFF. The DNA for the CDR3 is TGCAGCGTTGAAGGTTGGCAGGGGGTGGCTGGGGAGAAAGCTTTCTTT. The whole variable domain, filled in from reference TRBV29-1 and TRBJ1-1, reads SAVISQKPSRDICQRGTSLTIQCQVDSQVTMMFWYRQQPGQSLTLIATANQGSEATYESGFVIDKFPISRPNLTFSTLTVSNMSPEDSSIYLCSVEGWQGVAGEKAFFGQGTRLTVV.

This clonotype was seen repeatedly, ten times or more. The chain joins TRBV5-1 to TRBJ1-4, with D unclear. Germline V gives CDR1 SGHRS, CDR2 YFSETQ. This CDR3 contains 14 residues. V gave up 1 base and J gave up 0 bases, with 4 bases separating them. The DNA of the CDR3 is TGCGCCAGCAGCTTGAGCTCAACTAATGAAAAACTGTTTTTT. Residues: CASSLSSTNEKLFF.

This chain connects TRBV29-1 to TRBJ1-1; 9 bases line up with TRBD1. The CDR3 consists of 15 residues. Germline CDR1 SQVTM, CDR2 ANQGSEA. With 3 bases clipped from V and 8 bases from J, the junction kept 13 bases outside the gene matches. The CDR3 protein is CSVEGLLDRGFEAFF. CDR3 in DNA: TGCAGCGTTGAGGGGCTTCTGGACAGGGGATTCGAAGCTTTCTTT.